This section outlines one T cell receptor (beta chain) sequence together with its context. This clone is identified as medium-sized (0.01 to 0.1%). Its antigen is still unknown. Base quality data are lacking; no much larger clone is found one base away. The immunoSEQ Assay, a bias-controlled multiplex PCR, was used to amplify TCRbeta CDR3 regions from genomic DNA. On the authors' methods: The number of nucleated cells in each sample was estimated by amplification of reference gene primers within the assay. Sequence reads were collapsed and filtered to measure the absolute abundance of every unique TCRbeta CDR3 rearrangement. For each sample, productive Simpson clonality was calculated by taking the square root of Simpson's diversity index across productive rearrangements. In its TCRdb copy, this immuneACCESS table keeps in-frame sequences only and misses some clones. Where compared with another copy, unresolved V genes explain less than half of these, and the others have no known cause. Clone size and the V and J calls come from that table; the DNA yielded D and trimming. This sample holds around 68,000 clones; 65% to 90% were observed only once. The ten top clones hold roughly 2.9% of the sample.

This entry is derived from a study of blood T cell repertoires in COVID-19 (dated by TCRdb to 2019 to 2021). Regarding the research as a whole: Collaborator samples came from the United States, Italy and Spain and covered acute and convalescent phases of COVID-19. Subjects who had been exposed to COVID-19, were actively infected with it, or had recovered from it provided the deeply sampled blood TCRbeta repertoires that made up the dataset. The material from the prospective study consisted of cDNA or gDNA derived from T cells, B-cell-depleted T cells, or PBMCs. HLA class I and class II types, where available, came from metadata supplied by the sample provider rather than from assay-based typing. Sample metadata almost always included a de-identified subject ID, COVID-19 status, age in years and sex. The repertoires were released in a freely available public database meant as a resource for research on the immune response to SARS-CoV-2. Samples came from the ongoing ImmuneRACE study (first 160 participants) plus 1,254 subjects from 6 global collaborators.

Whole blood was collected in K2EDTA tubes by collaborating institutions according to the institutions' own protocols. Collaborator samples were shipped for TCRbeta analysis as frozen whole blood, isolated PBMCs, or DNA extracted from either sample type. What the research found in general, with its limitations: The quantity of clinical and demographic metadata differed by source and by participant and was supplied without curation.

The receptor was isolated from an elderly man with acute or convalescent COVID-19. The sample was peripheral blood.

The CDR3: CASSTGTSGSSSYNEQFF. Here is the DNA: TGTGCCAGTAGTACAGGGACTAGCGGGAGTTCGTCCTACAATGAGCAGTTCTTC. The sequence is built from TRBV19 and TRBJ2-1; 14 of the junction bases match TRBD2. According to the germline V gene (reference sequence), CDR1 reads LNHDA and CDR2 reads SQIVND. Counted from cysteine to phenylalanine, this CDR3 has 18 amino acids. Only the CDR3 DNA stays, 54 bases, in frame from base 1. Unmatched junction bases come to 6, with V trimmed by 4 bases and J by 1 base.